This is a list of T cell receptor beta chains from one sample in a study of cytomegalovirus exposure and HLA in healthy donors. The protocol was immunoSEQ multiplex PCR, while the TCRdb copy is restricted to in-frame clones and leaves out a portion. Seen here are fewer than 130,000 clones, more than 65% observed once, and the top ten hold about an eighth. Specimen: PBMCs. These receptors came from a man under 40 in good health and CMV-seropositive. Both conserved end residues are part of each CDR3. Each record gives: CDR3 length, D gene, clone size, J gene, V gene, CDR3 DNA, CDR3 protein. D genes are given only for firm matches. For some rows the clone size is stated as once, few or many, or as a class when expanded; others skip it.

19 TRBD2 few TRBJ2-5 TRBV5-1 TGCGCCAGCAGCTTGTTAGGGACTAGCGGGGGGGCCGGACAAGAGACCCAGTACTTC CASSLLGTSGGAGQETQYF
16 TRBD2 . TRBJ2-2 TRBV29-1 TGCAGCGTTGAAGGTACCGCGGGGGTTTCCACCGGGGAGCTGTTTTTT CSVEGTAGVSTGELFF
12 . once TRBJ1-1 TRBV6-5 TGTGCCAGCAGTTACTCGAGGACAGAAGCTTTCTTT CASSYSRTEAFF
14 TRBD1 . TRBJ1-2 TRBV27 TGTGCCAGCAGTTTAAGGGGGCTAGGCTATGGCTACACCTTC CASSLRGLGYGYTF
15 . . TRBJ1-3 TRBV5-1 TGCGCCAGCAGGGGATGGACAGCCGATGGAAACACCATATATTTT CASRGWTADGNTIYF
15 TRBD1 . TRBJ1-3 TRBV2 TGTGCCAGCAGGGCCGGGACAGGGGGCAGAAACACCATATATTTT CASRAGTGGRNTIYF
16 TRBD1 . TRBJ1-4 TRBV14 TGTGCCAGCAGCCCCGGGACAGGGAATTACAATGAAAAACTGTTTTTT CASSPGTGNYNEKLFF
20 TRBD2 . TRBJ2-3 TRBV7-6 TGTGCCAGCAGCTCATCACCTGGGGGTAGCGGGGGGGCCGGCACAGATACGCAGTATTTT CASSSSPGGSGGAGTDTQYF
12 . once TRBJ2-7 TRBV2 TGTGCCAGCAGTGAACAGGGCCACGAGCAGTACTTC CASSEQGHEQYF
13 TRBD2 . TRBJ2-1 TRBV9 TGTGCCAGCAGCCCACCCGGGGGGGTAGAGCAGTTCTTC CASSPPGGVEQFF
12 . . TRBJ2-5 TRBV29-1 TGCAGCGCGCGGGCTCCAGGAGAGACCCAGTACTTC CSARAPGETQYF
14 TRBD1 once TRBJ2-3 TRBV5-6 TGTGCCAGCACCCCGGGACAGGGGTACGATACGCAGTATTTT CASTPGQGYDTQYF
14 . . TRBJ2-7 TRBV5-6 TGTGCCAGCAGCCGGGGTGGTGAGATCTACGAGCAGTACTTC CASSRGGEIYEQYF
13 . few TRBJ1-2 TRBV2 TGTGCCAGCAGTCAACAGGGATTCTATGGCTACACCTTC CASSQQGFYGYTF
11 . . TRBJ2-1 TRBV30 TGTGCCTGGTGGTGGGGCAGTGAGCAGTTCTTC CAWWWGSEQFF
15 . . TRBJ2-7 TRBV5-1 TGCGCCAGCAGCTTGGAGGTAGCTGGAAGTTACGAGCAGTACTTC CASSLEVAGSYEQYF
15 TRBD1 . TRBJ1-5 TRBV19 TGTGCCAGTAGGTTCGGGACAGAGGGCAATCAGCCCCAGCATTTT CASRFGTEGNQPQHF
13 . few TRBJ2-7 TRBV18 TGTGCCAGCTCACCAGGGGCATACTACGAGCAGTACTTC CASSPGAYYEQYF
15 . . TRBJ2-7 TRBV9 TGTGCCAGCAGCCCTTCCCCCGGGACATCCTACGAGCAGTACTTC CASSPSPGTSYEQYF
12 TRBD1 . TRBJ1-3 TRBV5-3 TGTGCCCAAAGCAGGGGGGGAAACACCATATATTTT CAQSRGGNTIYF
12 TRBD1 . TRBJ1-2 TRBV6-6 TGTGCCAGTCTGGGGACAGACTATGGCTACACCTTC CASLGTDYGYTF
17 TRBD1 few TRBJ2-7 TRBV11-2 TGTGCCAGCAGCTTACTTGGAGCCGGGACAGACCTATACGAGCAGTACTTC CASSLLGAGTDLYEQYF
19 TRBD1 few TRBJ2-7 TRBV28 TGTGCCAGCAGTTTAAACCCCCTCACCGGGACAGGGACCACCTACGAGCAGTACTTC CASSLNPLTGTGTTYEQYF
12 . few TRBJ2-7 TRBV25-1 TGTGCCAGCAGATCTAGCTCCTACGAGCAGTACTTC CASRSSSYEQYF
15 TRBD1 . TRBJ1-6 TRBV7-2 TGTGCCAGCAGCTTAGGGGACAGGGGGCGCTCACCCCTCCACTTT CASSLGDRGRSPLHF